Listed below are T cell receptor beta chains from one sample, sequenced in a study of CXCR3-negative and CXCR3-positive naive CD8 T cells. Using the 5' RACE reads, TCRdb records one entry per CDR3 protein without DNA. The sample totals more than 45,000 distinct CDR3 sequences; its top ten clones hold 20% to 30%. Sequenced sample: memory CD8+ T cells from blood. These receptors all come from a human donor in good health. Some clones in this sample may be carry-over from other donors' samples. Each CDR3 is given with its conserved first and last residue. A clone size is listed for some rows: how often the clone was seen (once, few, many), or a class if it is expanded.

>TRBJ1-4|TRBV10-3|-
CAISDSGRGEKLFF
>TRBJ1-1|TRBV29-1|-
CSVGGRGAPEAFF
>TRBJ2-1|TRBV27|-
CASSSRGEQFF
>TRBJ2-5|TRBV28|-
CASRTVGTMQETQYF
>TRBJ2-3|TRBV20-1|-
CSARDSWGGSDTQYF
>TRBJ1-1|TRBV5-6|-
CASSLASGAMGGTEAFF
>TRBJ2-7|TRBV5-1|-
CASKFGGGPYEQYF
>TRBJ1-1|TRBV20-1|-
CSARDPDSQIEAFF
>TRBJ1-4|TRBV7-9|-
CASSGFATNEKLFF
>TRBJ2-3|TRBV4-1|-
CASSPHFGLAPSTDTQYF
>TRBJ2-1|TRBV29-1|-
CSVALQGDEQFF
>TRBJ1-2|TRBV11-2|-
CASSLMGENGYTF
>TRBJ1-2|TRBV7-6|-
CASSSTIGQNYGYTF
>TRBJ1-5|TRBV29-1|medium-sized
CSAGDLDNQPQHF
>TRBJ1-2|TRBV29-1|-
CSVEVGGTYGYTF
>TRBJ2-7|TRBV7-9|-
CASSQPDSPEQYF
>TRBJ2-1|TRBV20-1|-
CSARDGGREYNEQFF
>TRBJ2-6|TRBV7-9|-
CASRSGSGANVLSF
>TRBJ2-7|TRBV29-1|-
CSVVGGLAVSYEQYF
>TRBJ2-7|TRBV29-1|-
CSGSGGYEQYF
>TRBJ1-2|TRBV29-1|-
CSVGLGYGYTF
>TRBJ2-7|TRBV13|-
CASSLVRTSGTYEQYF
>TRBJ2-3|TRBV28|-
CASSFLAGTDTQYF
>TRBJ1-1|TRBV29-1|-
CSVETGDTEAFF
>TRBJ2-1|TRBV12-3/TRBV12-4|-
CASSSRDRGHNEQFF
>TRBJ1-1|TRBV12-3/TRBV12-4|-
CASSLEGWGRGNAEAFF
>TRBJ1-5|TRBV6-2/TRBV6-3|-
CASSSLDRARQPQHF
>TRBJ1-4|TRBV2|-
CASSERRVTEKLFF
>TRBJ2-5|TRBV28|-
CASVGRGETQYF
>TRBJ1-2|TRBV29-1|-
CSVEDRLFFGYTF
>TRBJ1-2|TRBV2|-
CASTYGAGGYNYGYTF